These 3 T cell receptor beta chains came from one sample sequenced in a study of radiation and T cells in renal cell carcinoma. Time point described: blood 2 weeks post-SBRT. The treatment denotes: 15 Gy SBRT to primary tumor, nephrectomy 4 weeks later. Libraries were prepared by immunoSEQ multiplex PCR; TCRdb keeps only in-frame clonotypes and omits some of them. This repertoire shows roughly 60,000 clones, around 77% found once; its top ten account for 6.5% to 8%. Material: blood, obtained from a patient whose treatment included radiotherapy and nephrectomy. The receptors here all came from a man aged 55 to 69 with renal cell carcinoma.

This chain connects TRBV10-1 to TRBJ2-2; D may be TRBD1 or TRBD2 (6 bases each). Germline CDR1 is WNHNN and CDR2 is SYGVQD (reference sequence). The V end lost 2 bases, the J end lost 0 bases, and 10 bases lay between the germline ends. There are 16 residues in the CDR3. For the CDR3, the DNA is TGCGCCAGCAGTGAGGGGGGGCGAGCGAACACCGGGGAGCTGTTTTTT. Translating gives CASSEGGRANTGELFF.

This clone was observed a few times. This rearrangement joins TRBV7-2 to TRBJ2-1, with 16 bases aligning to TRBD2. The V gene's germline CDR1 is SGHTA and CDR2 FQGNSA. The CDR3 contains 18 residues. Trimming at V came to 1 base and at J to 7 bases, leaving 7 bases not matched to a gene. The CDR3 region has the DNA TGTGCCAGCAGCTTAGGTGGGACTAGCGGGGGGGCGAGGAATGAGCAGTTCTTC. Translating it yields CASSLGGTSGGARNEQFF. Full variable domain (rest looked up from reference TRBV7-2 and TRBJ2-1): GAGVSQSPSNKVTEKGKDVELRCDPISGHTALYWYRQSLGQGLEFLIYFQGNSAPDKSGLPSDRFSAERTGGSVSTLTIQRTQQEDSAVYLCASSLGGTSGGARNEQFFGPGTRLTVL.

CDR3 bases: TGTGCCAGCTCACCCCTGCCAGGGTCACAAGAGACCCAGTACTTC. Its protein product is CASSPLPGSQETQYF. This rearrangement joins TRBV18 to TRBJ2-5; TRBD1 might be the D (5 bases). Germline CDR1 and CDR2: KGHSH and LQKENI. V lost 3 bases and J 2 bases, leaving 13 bases between the germline ends. The CDR3 loop spans 15 amino acids.